This TCR beta chain appears in the sequencing data of a study of blood T cells in healthy people across ages. This clonotype has only a few counts. Then a second PCR, running about 7 to 11 cycles, was carried out with a sample-barcoded 5' primer and a J-beta primer mix. TCRdb itself ran the 5' RACE reads through MiXCR, one entry per CDR3 protein. Here the sample spans about a million distinct CDR3 sequences, about 53% being singletons. Germline values: CDR1 DFQATT, CDR2 SNEGSKA (reference sequence). Trimming pared 1 base from V and 3 bases from J, leaving 15 bases between. The length of the CDR3 is 15 residues. Each donor was a healthy Caucasian individual from Russia, aged roughly 6 to 100.

This TCR derives from a woman aged 55-70 years in good health. The V gene is TRBV20-1, the J gene TRBJ2-5; D may be TRBD1 or TRBD2 (5 bases each). Specimen: blood. The CDR3: CSARVGGTAKETQYF. CDR3 nucleotide sequence: TGCAGTGCTAGAGTCGGTGGGACGGCCAAAGAGACCCAGTACTTC.